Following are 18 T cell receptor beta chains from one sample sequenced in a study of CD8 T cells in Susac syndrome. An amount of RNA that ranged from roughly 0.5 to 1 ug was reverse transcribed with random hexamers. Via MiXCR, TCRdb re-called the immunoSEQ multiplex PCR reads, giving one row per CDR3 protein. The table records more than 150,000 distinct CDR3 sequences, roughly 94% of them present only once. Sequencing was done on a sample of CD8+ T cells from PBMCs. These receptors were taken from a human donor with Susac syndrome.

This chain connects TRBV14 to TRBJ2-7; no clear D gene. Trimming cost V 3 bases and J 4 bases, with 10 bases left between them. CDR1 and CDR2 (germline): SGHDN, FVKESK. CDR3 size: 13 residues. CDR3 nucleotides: TGTGCCAGCAGCCAGTTAGACTGGTACGAGCAGTACTTC. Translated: CASSQLDWYEQYF. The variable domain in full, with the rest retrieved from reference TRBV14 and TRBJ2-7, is EAGVTQFPSHSVIEKGQTVTLRCDPISGHDNLYWYRRVMGKEIKFLLHFVKESKQDESGMPNNRFLAERTGGTYSTLKVQPAELEDSGVYFCASSQLDWYEQYFGPGTRLTVT.

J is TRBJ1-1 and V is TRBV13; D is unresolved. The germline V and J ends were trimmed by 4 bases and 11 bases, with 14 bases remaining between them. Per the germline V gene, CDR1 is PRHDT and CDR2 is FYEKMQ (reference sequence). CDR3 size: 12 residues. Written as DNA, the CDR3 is TGTGCCAGCAGCTCGGGTCCGAATAGGGCTTTCTTT. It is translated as CASSSGPNRAFF.

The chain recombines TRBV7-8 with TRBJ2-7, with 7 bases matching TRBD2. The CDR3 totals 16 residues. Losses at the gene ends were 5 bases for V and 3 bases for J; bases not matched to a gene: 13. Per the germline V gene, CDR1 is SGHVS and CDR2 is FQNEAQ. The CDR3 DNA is TGTGCCAGCAGCCCTAATTTAGCGGGCGCCATCTACGAGCAGTACTTC. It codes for CASSPNLAGAIYEQYF.

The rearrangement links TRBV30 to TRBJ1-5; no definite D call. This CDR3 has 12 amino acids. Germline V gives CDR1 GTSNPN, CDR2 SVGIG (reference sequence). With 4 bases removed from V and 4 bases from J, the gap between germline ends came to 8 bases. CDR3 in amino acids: CAWTDGNQPQHF. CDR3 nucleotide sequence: TGTGCCTGGACGGACGGTAATCAGCCCCAGCATTTT.

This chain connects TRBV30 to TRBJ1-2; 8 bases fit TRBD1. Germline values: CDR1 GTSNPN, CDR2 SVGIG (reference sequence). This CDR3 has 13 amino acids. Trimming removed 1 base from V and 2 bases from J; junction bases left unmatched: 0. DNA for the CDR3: TGTGCCTGGAGTGGGACAGGGAACTATGGCTACACCTTC. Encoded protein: CAWSGTGNYGYTF.

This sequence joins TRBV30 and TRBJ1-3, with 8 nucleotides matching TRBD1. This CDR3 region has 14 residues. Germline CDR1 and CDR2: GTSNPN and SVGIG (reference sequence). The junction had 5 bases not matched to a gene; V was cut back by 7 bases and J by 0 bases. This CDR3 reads CAFRTGGSGNTIYF. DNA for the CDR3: TGTGCCTTCCGCACAGGGGGCTCTGGAAACACCATATATTTT. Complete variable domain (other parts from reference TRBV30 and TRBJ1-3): SQTIHQWPATLVQPVGSPLSLECTVEGTSNPNLYWYRQAAGRGLQLLFYSVGIGQISSEVPQNLSASRPQDRQFILSSKKLLLSDSGFYLCAFRTGGSGNTIYFGEGSWLTVV.

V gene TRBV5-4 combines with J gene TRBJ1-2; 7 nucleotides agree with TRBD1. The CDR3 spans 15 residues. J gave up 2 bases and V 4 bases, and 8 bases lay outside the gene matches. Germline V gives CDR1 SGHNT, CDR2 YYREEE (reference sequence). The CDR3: CASSLTDRFNYGYTF. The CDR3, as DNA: TGTGCCAGCAGCCTGACGGACAGGTTCAACTATGGCTACACCTTC.

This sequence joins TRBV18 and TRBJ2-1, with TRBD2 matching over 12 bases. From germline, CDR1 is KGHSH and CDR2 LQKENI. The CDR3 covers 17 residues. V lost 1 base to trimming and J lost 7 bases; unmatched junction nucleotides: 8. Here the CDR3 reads CASSPRSSGGAENEQFF. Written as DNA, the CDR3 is TGTGCCAGCTCACCACGTTCTAGCGGGGGGGCCGAAAATGAGCAGTTCTTC.

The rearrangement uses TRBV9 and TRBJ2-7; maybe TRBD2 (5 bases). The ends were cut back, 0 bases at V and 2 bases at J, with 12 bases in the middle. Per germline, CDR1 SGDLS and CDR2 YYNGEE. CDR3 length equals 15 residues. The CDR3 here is CASSVGGGSTYEQYF. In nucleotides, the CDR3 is TGTGCCAGCAGCGTAGGCGGCGGGTCAACCTACGAGCAGTACTTC.

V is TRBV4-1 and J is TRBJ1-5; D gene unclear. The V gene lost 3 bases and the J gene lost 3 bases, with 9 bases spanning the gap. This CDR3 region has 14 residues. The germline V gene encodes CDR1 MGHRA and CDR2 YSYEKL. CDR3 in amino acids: CASSHPEANQPQHF. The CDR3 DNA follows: TGCGCCAGCAGCCACCCCGAGGCCAATCAGCCCCAGCATTTT.

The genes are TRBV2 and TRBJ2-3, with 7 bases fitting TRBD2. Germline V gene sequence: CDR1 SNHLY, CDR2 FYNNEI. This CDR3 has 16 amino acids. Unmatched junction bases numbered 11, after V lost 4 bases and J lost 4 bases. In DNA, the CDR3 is TGTGCCAGCAGTGGGGCTAGCGGTTTCTCCCCAGATACGCAGTATTTT. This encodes CASSGASGFSPDTQYF. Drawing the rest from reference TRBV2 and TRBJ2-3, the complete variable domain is EPEVTQTPSHQVTQMGQEVILRCVPISNHLYFYWYRQILGQKVEFLVSFYNNEISEKSEIFDDQFSVERPDGSNFTLKIRSTKLEDSAMYFCASSGASGFSPDTQYFGPGTRLTVL.

The CDR3, as DNA: TGCAGCGCTCGGGACAGCTATGGCTACACCTTC. Translating it yields CSARDSYGYTF. The V and J genes are TRBV29-1 and TRBJ1-2; the match to TRBD1 covers 7 bases. The CDR3 has 11 amino acids. V lost 7 bases, J lost 4 bases, and 3 bases stayed unmatched. Looked up from germline, CDR1 is SQVTM and CDR2 is ANQGSEA.

CDR3 nucleotides: TGTGCCAGCAGTGAAGGACCCCACAATGAGCAGTTCTTC. The encoded protein is CASSEGPHNEQFF. The chain has TRBV2 and TRBJ2-1; D is undetermined. This CDR3 has 13 residues. CDR1 is SNHLY, CDR2 FYNNEI, per germline. V lost 1 base and J lost 5, with 6 bases in between. Looking up the rest from reference TRBV2 and TRBJ2-1 gives the full variable domain: EPEVTQTPSHQVTQMGQEVILRCVPISNHLYFYWYRQILGQKVEFLVSFYNNEISEKSEIFDDQFSVERPDGSNFTLKIRSTKLEDSAMYFCASSEGPHNEQFFGPGTRLTVL.

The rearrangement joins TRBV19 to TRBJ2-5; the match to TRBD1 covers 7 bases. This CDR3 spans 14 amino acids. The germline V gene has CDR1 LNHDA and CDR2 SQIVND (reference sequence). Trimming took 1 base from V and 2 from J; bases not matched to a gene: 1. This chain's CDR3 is CASSIGQGQETQYF. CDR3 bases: TGTGCCAGTAGTATAGGACAGGGTCAAGAGACCCAGTACTTC.

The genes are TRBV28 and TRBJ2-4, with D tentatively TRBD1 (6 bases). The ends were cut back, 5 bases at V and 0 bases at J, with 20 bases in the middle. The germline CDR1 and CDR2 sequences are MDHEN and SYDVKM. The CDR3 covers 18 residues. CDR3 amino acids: CASSPLRQVSEAKNIQYF. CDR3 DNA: TGTGCCAGCAGTCCACTTAGACAGGTCTCCGAAGCCAAAAACATTCAGTACTTC.

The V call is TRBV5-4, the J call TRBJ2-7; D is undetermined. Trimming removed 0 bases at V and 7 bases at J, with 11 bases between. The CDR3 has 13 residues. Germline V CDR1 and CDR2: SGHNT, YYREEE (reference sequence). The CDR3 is CASSLDRYGEQYF. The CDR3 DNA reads TGTGCCAGCAGCTTGGATAGGTACGGGGAGCAGTACTTC.

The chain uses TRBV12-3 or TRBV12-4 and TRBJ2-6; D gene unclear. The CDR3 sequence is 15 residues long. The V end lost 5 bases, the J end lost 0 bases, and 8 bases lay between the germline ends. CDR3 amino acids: CASSAADSGANVLTF. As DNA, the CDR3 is TGTGCCAGCAGTGCGGCGGACTCTGGGGCCAACGTCCTGACTTTC.

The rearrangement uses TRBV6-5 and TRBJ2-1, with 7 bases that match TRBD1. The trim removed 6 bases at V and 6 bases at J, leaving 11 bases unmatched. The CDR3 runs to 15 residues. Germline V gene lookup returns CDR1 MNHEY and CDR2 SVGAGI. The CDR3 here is CASSLSKGQSNEQFF. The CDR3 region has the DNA TGTGCCAGCAGCCTATCCAAGGGACAGAGCAATGAGCAGTTCTTC.